The clone carrying this T cell receptor (beta chain) appeared a few times. Russia was home to the donors, healthy Caucasian individuals aged about 6 to 90. Primers used in a second PCR of roughly 6 to 12 cycles were a sample-barcoded 5' primer and a J-beta primer mix. Each cDNA molecule was tagged by a template-switch adaptor with 12 random nucleotides. TCRdb fed the 5' RACE reads into MiXCR, producing one record per CDR3 protein. Of nearly 800,000 distinct CDR3 sequences listed, roughly 25% were seen once; the top ten hold approximately 4%. These data come from a study of blood T cells in healthy people across ages. In addition, the sample was reused for a study of T cells of mothers and their children. In that study: All extracted RNA went into cDNA synthesis, about 1.4 ug per 15 ul. Slightly, though not significantly, more overlap was seen in related than in unrelated mother-child pairs.

The sequence derives from a boy between 10 and 17 years old in good health. What was sequenced was blood.

In nucleotides, the CDR3 is TGTGCCAGCAGTTACGACCCCTCGGGAGAGCAGTACTTC. Protein: CASSYDPSGEQYF. The rearrangement uses TRBV6-2 or TRBV6-3 and TRBJ2-1; TRBD2 might be the D (5 bases). The J call may be mistaken, given a closer DNA end match to TRBJ2-7. The germline CDR1 and CDR2 sequences are MNHEY and SVGEGT. The CDR3 has 13 residues.